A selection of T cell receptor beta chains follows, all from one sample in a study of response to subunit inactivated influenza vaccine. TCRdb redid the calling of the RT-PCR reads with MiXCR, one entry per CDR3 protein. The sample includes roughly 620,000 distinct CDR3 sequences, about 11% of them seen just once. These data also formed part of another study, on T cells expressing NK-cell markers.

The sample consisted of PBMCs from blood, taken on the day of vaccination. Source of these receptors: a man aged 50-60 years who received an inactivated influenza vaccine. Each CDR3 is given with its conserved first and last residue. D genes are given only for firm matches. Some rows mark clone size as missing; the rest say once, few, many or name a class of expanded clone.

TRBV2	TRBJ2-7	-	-	TGTGCCAGCACCCGCCCAAGCTCCTACGAGCAGTACTTC	CASTRPSSYEQYF
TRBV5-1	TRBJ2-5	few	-	TGCGCCAGCAGCGCCAAACAAGAGACCCAGTACTTC	CASSAKQETQYF
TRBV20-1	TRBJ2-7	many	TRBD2	TGCAGTGCTAGAGATCGGGAGGGATTTACTGACGAGCAGTACTTC	CSARDREGFTDEQYF
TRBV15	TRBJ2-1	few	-	TGTGCCACCAGCAGAGGACAATACAATGAGCAGTTCTTC	CATSRGQYNEQFF
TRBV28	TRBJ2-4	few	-	TGTGCCAGCAGTCGGACAGAATTAGCCAAAAACATTCAGTACTTC	CASSRTELAKNIQYF
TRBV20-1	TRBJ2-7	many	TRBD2	TGCAGTGCTATTGGACTAGCGGGATTCTCCTACGAGCAGTACTTC	CSAIGLAGFSYEQYF
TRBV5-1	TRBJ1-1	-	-	TGCGCCAGCAGCCATCGAGTACAGGGCCACACTGAAGCTTTCTTT	CASSHRVQGHTEAFF
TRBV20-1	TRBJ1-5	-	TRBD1	TGCAGTGCTCGGACAGGGACGGGCAATCAGCCCCAGCATTTT	CSARTGTGNQPQHF
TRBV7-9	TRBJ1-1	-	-	TGTGCCAGCGGGACCCCGAACACTGAAGCTTTCTTT	CASGTPNTEAFF
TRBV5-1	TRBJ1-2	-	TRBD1	TGCGCCAGCAGCCGGACAGGACAGGCCTATGGCTACACCTTC	CASSRTGQAYGYTF
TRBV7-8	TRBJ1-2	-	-	TGTGCCAGCAGCTTACACAGGGTCAGGAACTATGGCTACACCTTC	CASSLHRVRNYGYTF
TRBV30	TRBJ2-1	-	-	TGTGCCTGGAGTGCACATTTCAATGAGCAGTTCTTC	CAWSAHFNEQFF
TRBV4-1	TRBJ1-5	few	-	TGCGCCAGCAGCCAAGATTACAGGGTAGGACAGCCCCAGCATTTT	CASSQDYRVGQPQHF
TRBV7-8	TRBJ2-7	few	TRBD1	TGTGCCAGCAGCTTAGTTGGTCAGGGGGCCGAGCAGTACTTC	CASSLVGQGAEQYF
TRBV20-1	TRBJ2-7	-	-	TGCAGTGCTAGCGTTCCCGTTTCCTACGAGCAGTACTTC	CSASVPVSYEQYF
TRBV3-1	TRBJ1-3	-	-	TGTGCCAGCAGCCAAGTACAGGGTACTGGAAACACCATATATTTT	CASSQVQGTGNTIYF
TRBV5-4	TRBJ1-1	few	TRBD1	TGTGCCAGCAGCGTGAGTCCAGGGGGGAACACTGAAGCTTTCTTT	CASSVSPGGNTEAFF
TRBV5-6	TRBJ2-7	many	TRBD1	TGTGCCAGCAGCTTGAGACAGGGGGCCTACGAGCAGTACTTC	CASSLRQGAYEQYF
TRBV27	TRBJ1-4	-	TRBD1	TGTGCCAGCAGTACCCCGGGACAGCTGAATGAAAAACTGTTTTTT	CASSTPGQLNEKLFF
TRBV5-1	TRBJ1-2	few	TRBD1	TGCGCCAGCAGCTTGAGGGGGACAGGTGGTGGCTACACCTTC	CASSLRGTGGGYTF
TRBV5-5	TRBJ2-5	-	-	TGTGCCAGCAGCTTACTAGGCCCAGAGACCCAGTACTTC	CASSLLGPETQYF
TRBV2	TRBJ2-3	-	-	TGTGCCAGCAGAGGTCAGGGAGGCTCAGATACGCAGTATTTT	CASRGQGGSDTQYF
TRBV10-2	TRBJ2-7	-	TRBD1	TGCGCCAGCAGTTATCCGGGACAGGGATCCGAGCAGTACTTC	CASSYPGQGSEQYF
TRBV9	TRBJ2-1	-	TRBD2	TGTGCCAGCAGCGTTAGCGGGAGGACATACAATGAGCAGTTCTTC	CASSVSGRTYNEQFF
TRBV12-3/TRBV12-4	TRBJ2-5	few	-	TGTGCCAGCAGTCCCGGGGAGGTACAAGAGACCCAGTACTTC	CASSPGEVQETQYF
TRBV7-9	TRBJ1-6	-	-	TGTGCCAGCAGCACCGACCGACAGGCGCCTAATTCACCCCTCCACTTT	CASSTDRQAPNSPLHF
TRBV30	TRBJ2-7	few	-	TGTGCCTGGAGTGTTGGGATAGGCTCCTACGAGCAGTACTTC	CAWSVGIGSYEQYF
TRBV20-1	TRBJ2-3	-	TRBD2	TGCAGTGCTAGAGGGACTAGCGAGGGCCCAGATACGCAGTATTTT	CSARGTSEGPDTQYF
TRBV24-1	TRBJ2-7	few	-	TGTGCCACCAGTGATTCTTCCGGACTTATCTACGAGCAGTACTTC	CATSDSSGLIYEQYF
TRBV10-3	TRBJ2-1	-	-	TGTGCCATCAGTGACCTGCACCCCTCCTCCTACAATGAGCAGTTCTTC	CAISDLHPSSYNEQFF
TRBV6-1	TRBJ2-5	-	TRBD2	TGTGCCAGCAGTAAGGAGGCTAGCGGGAGATTGTTTGAGACCCAGTACTTC	CASSKEASGRLFETQYF
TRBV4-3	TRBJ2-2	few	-	TGCGCCAGCAGCCAAGCCTACAGGGACGGGGAGCTGTTTTTT	CASSQAYRDGELFF
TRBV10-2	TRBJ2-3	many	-	TGCGCCAGCAGTGAAAGGGGCACAGATACGCAGTATTTT	CASSERGTDTQYF
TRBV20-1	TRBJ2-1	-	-	TGCAGTGCTAGTCCGGACACCGCTCGGTGGGTGAGGAATGAGCAGTTCTTC	CSASPDTARWVRNEQFF
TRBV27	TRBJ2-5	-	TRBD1	TGTGCCAGCGGCAGGGGGCAAGAGACCCAGTACTTC	CASGRGQETQYF
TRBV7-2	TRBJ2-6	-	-	TGCGCCAGCAGCGGAAGGACAGCACTGGGGGCCAACGTCCTGACTTTC	CASSGRTALGANVLTF
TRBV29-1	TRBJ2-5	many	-	TGCAGCGTTGTGCCGGGGTCCCAAGAGACCCAGTACTTC	CSVVPGSQETQYF
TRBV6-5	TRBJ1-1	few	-	TGTGCCAGCAGTTACGCCACAGGTTCGGCTGAAGCTTTCTTT	CASSYATGSAEAFF
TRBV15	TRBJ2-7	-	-	TGTGCCACCAGCCGCCGACAGGACTCCTACGAGCAGTACTTC	CATSRRQDSYEQYF
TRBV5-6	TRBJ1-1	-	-	TGTGCCAGCAGCGTTGTCGGCACCGGCACTGAAGCTTTCTTT	CASSVVGTGTEAFF
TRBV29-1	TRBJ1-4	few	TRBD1	TGCAGCGTTTCTCGTCAGCGGACAGGCGGGAGGGAAAAACTGTTTTTT	CSVSRQRTGGREKLFF
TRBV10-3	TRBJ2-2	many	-	TGTGCCACCAAGAAGGAATCGAACACCGGGGAGCTGTTTTTT	CATKKESNTGELFF
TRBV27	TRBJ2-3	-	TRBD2	TGTGCCAGCAGTTTATCCGGGACTAGCCCTACAGATACGCAGTATTTT	CASSLSGTSPTDTQYF
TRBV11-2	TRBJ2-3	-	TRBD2	TGTGCCAGCAGCACTAGCGGGGGGGCCTACGCAGATACGCAGTATTTT	CASSTSGGAYADTQYF
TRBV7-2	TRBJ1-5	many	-	TGTGCCAGCAGCAGGACAGCAGATCAGCCCCAGCATTTT	CASSRTADQPQHF
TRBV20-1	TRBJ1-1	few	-	TGCAGTGCTAGAAGCCCCGACAGCACTGAAGCTTTCTTT	CSARSPDSTEAFF
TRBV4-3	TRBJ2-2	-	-	TGCGCCAGCAGCCAAGATTGGGGGACCTCCACCGGGGAGCTGTTTTTT	CASSQDWGTSTGELFF
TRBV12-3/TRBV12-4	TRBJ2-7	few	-	TGTGCCAGCAGCCCCCGGTTGGGGACGAACGAGCAGTACTTC	CASSPRLGTNEQYF
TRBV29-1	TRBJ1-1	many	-	TGCAGCGTTGGAGACCCGAACACTGAAGCTTTCTTT	CSVGDPNTEAFF
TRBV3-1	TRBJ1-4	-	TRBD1	TGTGCCAGCAGCCAACTAACAGGGGGCGGTGAAAAACTGTTTTTT	CASSQLTGGGEKLFF
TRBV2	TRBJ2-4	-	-	TGTGCCACGACAGAAAAGGGGTTTCAGTACTTC	CATTEKGFQYF
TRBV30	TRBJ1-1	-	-	TGTGCCTGGAGTGATCTGGCAGGGCCCGCAGGAGCTGAAGCTTTCTTT	CAWSDLAGPAGAEAFF
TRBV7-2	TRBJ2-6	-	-	TGTGCCAGCAGCCAGGCCTTCATTTCTGGGGCCAACGTCCTGACTTTC	CASSQAFISGANVLTF
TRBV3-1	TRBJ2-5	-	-	TGTGCCAGCAGCCAAGTCTCGGGGACCCAAGAGACCCAGTACTTC	CASSQVSGTQETQYF
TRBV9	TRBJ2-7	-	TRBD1	TGTGCCAGCAGCGTAGGACAGGGTCCTAACCAGCAGTACTTC	CASSVGQGPNQQYF
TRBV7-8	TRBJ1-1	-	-	TGTGCCAGCAGCCGGGGGAGCCTATTCACTGAAGCTTTCTTT	CASSRGSLFTEAFF
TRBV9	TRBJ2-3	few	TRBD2	TGTGCCAGCAGCGTATCGCGGGGGGCCGCCCCAGATACGCAGTATTTT	CASSVSRGAAPDTQYF
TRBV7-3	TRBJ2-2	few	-	TGTGCCAGCAGTAGAGGACATAACACCGGGGAGCTGTTTTTT	CASSRGHNTGELFF
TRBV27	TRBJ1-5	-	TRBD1	TGTGCCAGCAGTCCAAGACAGGGGCCTCAGCCCCAGCATTTT	CASSPRQGPQPQHF